Following are 13 T cell receptor beta chains from one sample sequenced in a study of shared clonotypes between healthy human individuals. Assay: immunoSEQ multiplex PCR; the TCRdb copy retains only in-frame clones and omits some. The table shows roughly 1.4 million clones, with 98% to 99% occurring only once. Source material: naive CD4+ T cells sorted from blood. Subset: CD45RA+ positively selected. These TCRs come from a man between 25 and 39 years old in good health.

V and J are TRBV29-1 and TRBJ1-1, with 8 positions matching TRBD1. The CDR3 is made up of 14 amino acids. J gave up 5 bases and V 4 bases, and 9 bases lay outside the gene matches. Germline V gene sequence: CDR1 SQVTM, CDR2 ANQGSEA. CDR3 bases: TGCAGCGTTGGATCAGGGGGCGGGTGGACTGAAGCTTTCTTT. It specifies CSVGSGGGWTEAFF.

This rearrangement joins TRBV5-1 to TRBJ2-7; TRBD1 aligns across 7 bases. Germline V CDR1 and CDR2: SGHRS, YFSETQ. The junction had 11 bases not matched to a gene; V was cut back by 3 bases and J by 2 bases. The CDR3 runs to 16 residues. DNA for the CDR3: TGCGCCAGCAGCTCTACTGGGGACAGCCCTGCCTACGAGCAGTACTTC. It specifies CASSSTGDSPAYEQYF.

This chain connects TRBV9 to TRBJ2-5; D perhaps matches TRBD2 (6 bases). In germline, CDR1 is SGDLS, CDR2 YYNGEE. The CDR3 consists of 13 residues. V dropped 4 bases and J dropped 5 bases, with 12 bases sitting between them. CDR3 sequence (DNA): TGTGCCAGCAGCATCGGCGGGGTGGAGACCCAGTACTTC. Protein sequence: CASSIGGVETQYF.

As regards this clone: Additional DNA sequences in this sample encode the identical CDR3. The V and J genes are TRBV7-9 and TRBJ2-1, with D unresolved. CDR3 size: 9 residues. Germline V gene sequence: CDR1 SEHNR, CDR2 FQNEAQ (reference sequence). Trimming removed 6 bases from V and 8 bases from J, with 2 bases in between. CDR3 nucleotides: TGTGCCAGCAGTCATGAGCAGTTCTTC. Residues: CASSHEQFF.

In the case of this clone: This sample also contains other DNA sequences that code for the same CDR3. V is TRBV28 and J is TRBJ1-2; 7 bases map to TRBD1. Trimming cost V 6 bases and J 4 bases; bases outside gene matches: 5. CDR3 size: 13 residues. Germline V gene data show CDR1 as MDHEN and CDR2 as SYDVKM. The CDR3 reads CASRLTGVYGYTF. The CDR3, as DNA: TGTGCCAGCAGGTTAACAGGGGTCTATGGCTACACCTTC.

The chain couples TRBV18 to TRBJ2-6; the D gene is possibly TRBD2 (7 bases). The CDR3 contains 17 residues. Germline loops: CDR1 KGHSH, CDR2 LQKENI. Trimming left V 1 base short and J 0 bases short, with 10 bases between. This CDR3 is CASSPQGGTSGANVLTF. CDR3 DNA: TGTGCCAGCTCACCACAGGGGGGGACCTCTGGGGCCAACGTCCTGACTTTC. The full variable domain, in which reference TRBV18 and TRBJ2-6 provide the parts outside the CDR3, is NAGVMQNPRHLVRRRGQEARLRCSPMKGHSHVYWYRQLPEEGLKFMVYLQKENIIDESGMPKERFSAEFPKEGPSILRIQQVVRGDSAAYFCASSPQGGTSGANVLTFGAGSRLTVL.

The CDR3: CASSFRVNTGELFF. In nucleotides, the CDR3 is TGTGCCAGCAGCTTCAGGGTTAACACCGGGGAGCTGTTTTTT. V and J are TRBV7-2 and TRBJ2-2; possible D gene TRBD1, 5 bases. CDR1 SGHTA and CDR2 FQGNSA come from the germline V gene. This CDR3 contains 14 residues. The V gene lost 3 bases and the J gene lost 2 bases, with 7 bases spanning the gap. The full variable domain, its missing parts supplied by reference TRBV7-2 and TRBJ2-2, is GAGVSQSPSNKVTEKGKDVELRCDPISGHTALYWYRQSLGQGLEFLIYFQGNSAPDKSGLPSDRFSAERTGGSVSTLTIQRTQQEDSAVYLCASSFRVNTGELFFGEGSRLTVL.

The rearrangement links TRBV11-3 to TRBJ2-3; 9 bases match TRBD2. Germline CDR1 and CDR2: SGHNT and YENEEA. J was trimmed by 4 bases and V by 5 bases; bases with no gene match: 4. There are 14 residues in the CDR3. The CDR3: CASSSSGRPDTQYF. DNA for the CDR3: TGTGCCAGCAGCAGTAGCGGGAGACCAGATACGCAGTATTTT.

This sequence joins TRBV5-1 and TRBJ2-5, with 7 bases fitting TRBD2. V was clipped by 4 bases and J by 5 bases; unmatched bases: 17. Per germline, CDR1 SGHRS and CDR2 YFSETQ. The CDR3 contains 17 residues. The CDR3: CASSVEGGSWGRETQYF. CDR3 sequence (DNA): TGCGCCAGCAGCGTGGAGGGCGGGAGCTGGGGCAGGGAGACCCAGTACTTC. The full variable domain, in which reference TRBV5-1 and TRBJ2-5 provide the parts outside the CDR3, is KAGVTQTPRYLIKTRGQQVTLSCSPISGHRSVSWYQQTPGQGLQFLFEYFSETQRNKGNFPGRFSGRQFSNSRSEMNVSTLELGDSALYLCASSVEGGSWGRETQYFGPGTRLLVL.

This clone was observed once. Other DNA sequences in this specimen translate into the identical CDR3. The chain couples TRBV27 to TRBJ2-7, with TRBD2 matching over 11 bases. Trimming removed 6 bases from V and 4 bases from J; junction bases left unmatched: 2. The CDR3 covers 13 residues. Germline CDR1 and CDR2: MNHEY and SMNVEV (reference sequence). In DNA form, the CDR3 reads TGTGCCAGCAGGGGACTAGCGGAGTACGAGCAGTACTTC. This gives the protein CASRGLAEYEQYF.

The rearrangement joins TRBV2 to TRBJ1-1; D gene unclear. Trimming removed 0 bases from V and 5 bases from J, with 10 bases in between. CDR1 is SNHLY, CDR2 FYNNEI, per germline. CDR3 length equals 14 residues. Here the CDR3 reads CASSEADPGTEAFF. The CDR3 DNA reads TGTGCCAGCAGTGAAGCGGATCCGGGGACTGAAGCTTTCTTT.

V gene TRBV19 combines with J gene TRBJ2-7; a possible D gene is TRBD1 (6 bases). V was clipped by 4 bases and J by 1 base, with 11 bases between them. CDR3 length: 14 residues. In germline, CDR1 is LNHDA, CDR2 SQIVND (reference sequence). CDR3 residues: CASSTGTPSYEQYF. CDR3 coding DNA: TGTGCCAGTAGTACCGGGACACCATCCTACGAGCAGTACTTC. Using reference TRBV19 and TRBJ2-7 for the parts outside the CDR3, the full variable domain is DGGITQSPKYLFRKEGQNVTLSCEQNLNHDAMYWYRQDPGQGLRLIYYSQIVNDFQKGDIAEGYSVSREKKESFPLTVTSAQKNPTAFYLCASSTGTPSYEQYFGPGTRLTVT.

A single count supports this clone. At the DNA level, this CDR3 is encoded by other sequences in the same sample as well. The chain recombines TRBV5-1 with TRBJ2-7, with D unclear. Germline V gene data show CDR1 as SGHRS and CDR2 as YFSETQ. V was cut by 4 bases and J by 3 bases, with 5 bases left in between. This CDR3 region has 11 residues. The CDR3 DNA follows: TGCGCCAGCAGCGACGGCTACGAGCAGTACTTC. Its translation is CASSDGYEQYF. Filled out from reference TRBV5-1 and TRBJ2-7, the complete variable domain reads KAGVTQTPRYLIKTRGQQVTLSCSPISGHRSVSWYQQTPGQGLQFLFEYFSETQRNKGNFPGRFSGRQFSNSRSEMNVSTLELGDSALYLCASSDGYEQYFGPGTRLTVT.